These 10 T cell receptor beta chains were sequenced from one sample in a study of blood T cell repertoires in COVID-19 (TCRdb year 2020). Library method: the immunoSEQ multiplex PCR assay. TCRdb limited this immuneACCESS table to in-frame rearrangements with V and J called. A share of clones is missing; checked studies link under half to unresolved V genes, and the rest is unexplained. This sample holds over 200,000 clones; approximately 90% were observed only once. Over 0.75% of the sample is in the top ten clones. Material for sequencing was peripheral blood. The receptors shown here come from a man aged 60-69 years with COVID-19, enrolled during active disease.

The V gene is TRBV5-1, the J gene TRBJ1-1, with a possible D match to TRBD1 (6 bases). Germline loops: CDR1 SGHRS, CDR2 YFSETQ. V lost 0 bases to trimming and J lost 1 base, with 10 bases between them. CDR3 length: 15 amino acids. CDR3 loop: CASSLVGGANTEAFF. Here the CDR3 DNA reads TGCGCCAGCAGCTTGGTTGGGGGGGCGAACACTGAAGCTTTCTTT. The variable domain in full, with the rest retrieved from reference TRBV5-1 and TRBJ1-1, is KAGVTQTPRYLIKTRGQQVTLSCSPISGHRSVSWYQQTPGQGLQFLFEYFSETQRNKGNFPGRFSGRQFSNSRSEMNVSTLELGDSALYLCASSLVGGANTEAFFGQGTRLTVV.

With regard to this clone: Likely a read error: the CDR3 ends without its conserved phenylalanine or tryptophan. Because the CDR3's place on the DNA is in doubt, the DNA is left out and the CDR3 is given as listed by TCRdb. V and J are TRBV24-1 and TRBJ2-3; the listed D gene, TRBD1, was not tested against the DNA. The CDR3 spans 14 residues, counting both ends. Germline V CDR1 and CDR2: KGHDR, SFDVKD. The CDR3 sequence: CATSDLPQGEVGLS.

The V and J genes are TRBV10-3 and TRBJ1-1; D possibly corresponds to TRBD1 (6 bases). The CDR3 sequence is 14 residues long. V shed 2 bases and J shed 7 bases, with 14 bases lying between them. CDR1 is ENHRY and CDR2 is SYGVKD in the germline V gene. As DNA, the CDR3 is TGTGCCATCAGTGAGGGACTGACAGGTGGTGAAGCTTTCTTT. This translates into CAISEGLTGGEAFF.

This rearrangement joins TRBV6-5 to TRBJ2-4; TRBD2 matches at 11 bases. This CDR3 has 15 residues. The V gene end was trimmed by 10 bases and the J gene end by 0 bases; junction bases not matched to a gene: 5. The germline CDR1 and CDR2 sequences are MNHEY and SVGAGI. CDR3 in amino acids: CATCSGGAAKNIQYF. The CDR3 DNA follows: TGTGCCACCTGTAGCGGGGGGGCAGCCAAAAACATTCAGTACTTC.

The chain links TRBV30 to TRBJ2-2, with D possibly TRBD1 on 7 matching bases. With 5 bases removed from V and 0 bases from J, the gap between germline ends came to 10 bases. Germline V gene sequence: CDR1 GTSNPN, CDR2 SVGIG (reference sequence). CDR3 size: 14 residues. CDR3 nucleotide sequence: TGTGCCTGGTCAGGGGGGACGAACACCGGGGAGCTGTTTTTT. Protein product: CAWSGGTNTGELFF.

V usage is TRBV7-9 and J usage is TRBJ2-1; no reliable D call. This CDR3 is built from 14 residues. With 3 bases removed from V and 7 bases from J, the gap between germline ends came to 13 bases. The germline gives CDR1 SEHNR, CDR2 FQNEAQ (reference sequence). The CDR3 loop reads CASSFYHVANEQFF. The DNA for the CDR3 is TGTGCCAGCAGCTTTTACCACGTAGCTAATGAGCAGTTCTTC.

The chain recombines TRBV24-1 with TRBJ2-3; D might be TRBD1 (6 bases). Trimming shortened V by 4 bases and J by 5 bases, and 21 bases separated the two germline ends. Germline assignment: CDR1 KGHDR and CDR2 SFDVKD. The CDR3 length is 17 residues. The CDR3 is CATSDRDKGSGGDTQYF. CDR3 in DNA: TGTGCCACCAGTGACCGGGACAAGGGGTCGGGCGGAGATACGCAGTATTTT.

The rearrangement uses TRBV6-5 and TRBJ2-7; D remains unclear. V was cut by 0 bases and J by 3 bases, with 6 bases left in between. The CDR3 sequence is 13 residues long. CDR1 and CDR2 from the germline V gene are MNHEY and SVGAGI. CDR3 protein: CASSYSRGYEQYF. The DNA for the CDR3 is TGTGCCAGCAGTTACTCGAGAGGCTACGAGCAGTACTTC.

J is TRBJ2-6 and V is TRBV7-9; D gene uncertain. The CDR3 is 14 amino acids. The germline V and J ends were trimmed by 6 bases and 0 bases, with 6 bases remaining between them. The V gene's germline CDR1 is SEHNR and CDR2 FQNEAQ (reference sequence). The CDR3 region has the DNA TGTGCCAGCAGGGCAGACTCTGGGGCCAACGTCCTGACTTTC. It translates to CASRADSGANVLTF.

The gene calls are TRBV11-3 and TRBJ2-1; 8 positions agree with TRBD1. V gave up 2 bases and J gave up 5 bases; unmatched junction bases: 5. Germline V gene lookup returns CDR1 SGHNT and CDR2 YENEEA. The CDR3 loop spans 15 amino acids. This CDR3 is CASSLRQGANNEQFF. As DNA, the CDR3 is TGTGCCAGCAGCTTACGGCAGGGGGCTAACAATGAGCAGTTCTTC.